This T cell receptor beta chain originates from a study of blood T cell repertoires in COVID-19. Study-level background: The samples span acute and convalescent COVID-19 from the United States, Italy and Spain. From T cells, B-cell-depleted T cells, or PBMCs came the material, which was cDNA or gDNA.

Concerning this clone itself: This sample also contains other DNA sequences that code for the same CDR3.

Seattle cases were enrolled at active infection and followed longitudinally. Under the authors' procedure: Nucleated cell counts were estimated from reference gene primer amplification. Here immunoSEQ multiplex PCR was the method, and the copy in TCRdb shows in-frame clones only, minus some. The D gene and trimming were derived from the DNA, and the V and J assignments and clone size from that table. The sample has 310,000 or so clones, roughly 92% seen once. CDR3 length equals 17 residues. Per the germline V gene, CDR1 is SGHAT and CDR2 is FQNNGV. V gave up 5 bases and J gave up 2 bases, with 18 bases separating them.

This sequence originates from a woman aged 25 to 39 with COVID-19, enrolled during active disease. Source material: peripheral blood. The chain employs TRBV11-2 and TRBJ2-2; D possibly corresponds to TRBD1 (6 bases). The CDR3 DNA follows: TGTGCCAGCAGCCTTCGTCCTGGGACATCCAACACCGGGGAGCTGTTTTTT. This encodes CASSLRPGTSNTGELFF. Filled out from reference TRBV11-2 and TRBJ2-2, the complete variable domain reads EAGVAQSPRYKIIEKRQSVAFWCNPISGHATLYWYQQILGQGPKLLIQFQNNGVVDDSQLPKDRFSAERLKGVDSTLKIQPAKLEDSAVYLCASSLRPGTSNTGELFFGEGSRLTVL.